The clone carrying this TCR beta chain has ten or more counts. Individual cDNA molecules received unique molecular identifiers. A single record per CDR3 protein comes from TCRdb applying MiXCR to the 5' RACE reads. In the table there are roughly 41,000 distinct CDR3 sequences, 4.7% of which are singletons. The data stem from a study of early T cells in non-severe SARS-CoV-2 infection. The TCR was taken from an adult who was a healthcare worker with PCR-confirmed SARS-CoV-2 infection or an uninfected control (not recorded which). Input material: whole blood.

DNA for the CDR3: TGTGCCAGCAAGCCCGGGGGGATCGGTGACAATCAGCCCCAGCATTTT. Its protein product is CASKPGGIGDNQPQHF. The chain carries TRBV12-3 or TRBV12-4 and TRBJ1-5, with D tentatively TRBD1 (5 bases). The ends were cut back, 7 bases at V and 3 bases at J, with 19 bases in the middle. The CDR3 is 16 residues long.